This section outlines one T cell receptor beta chain sequence together with its context. Germline CDR1 and CDR2: PRHDT and FYEKMQ (reference sequence). Trimming took 5 bases from V and 1 from J; bases not matched to a gene: 4. The CDR3 contains 16 residues. The sample originates from a study of blood T cell repertoires in COVID-19. Study overall: The study drew acute and convalescent COVID-19 samples from the United States, Italy and Spain. In each case, the material was cDNA or gDNA derived from T cells, B-cell-depleted T cells, or PBMCs.

Original processing notes: Amplified reference gene primers provided the basis for estimating nucleated cell counts. Some clones are missing from TCRdb's copy, which holds only in-frame ones; the method was immunoSEQ multiplex PCR. V and J calls and clone size follow that table, whereas D and trimming were derived from the DNA. Of over 200,000 clones listed, about 85% are singletons. Sequenced: peripheral blood. V and J are TRBV13 and TRBJ2-3, with TRBD2 identical over 12 bases. This clonotype originated in a woman between 18 and 30 years old who had recovered from COVID-19. The CDR3: CASSNLAGGGTDTQYF. For the CDR3, the DNA is TGTGCCAGCAGCAACCTAGCGGGAGGGGGCACAGATACGCAGTATTTT.